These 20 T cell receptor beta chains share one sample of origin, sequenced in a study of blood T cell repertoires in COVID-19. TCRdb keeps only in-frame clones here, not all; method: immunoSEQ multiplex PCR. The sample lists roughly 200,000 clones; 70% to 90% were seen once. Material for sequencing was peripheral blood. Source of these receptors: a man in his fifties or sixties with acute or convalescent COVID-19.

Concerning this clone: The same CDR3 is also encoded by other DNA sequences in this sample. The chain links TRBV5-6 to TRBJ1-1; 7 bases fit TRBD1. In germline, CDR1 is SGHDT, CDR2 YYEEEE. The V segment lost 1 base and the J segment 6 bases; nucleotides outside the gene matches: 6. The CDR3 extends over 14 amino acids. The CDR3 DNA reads TGTGCCAGCAGCTTGCGCGACAGGGTCCCTGAAGCTTTCTTT. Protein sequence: CASSLRDRVPEAFF.

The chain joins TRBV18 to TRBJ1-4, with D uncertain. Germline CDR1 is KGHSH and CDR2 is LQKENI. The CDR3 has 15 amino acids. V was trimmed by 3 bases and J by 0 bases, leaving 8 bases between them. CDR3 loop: CASSPEAATNEKLFF. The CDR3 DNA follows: TGTGCCAGCTCACCTGAGGCAGCAACTAATGAAAAACTGTTTTTT.

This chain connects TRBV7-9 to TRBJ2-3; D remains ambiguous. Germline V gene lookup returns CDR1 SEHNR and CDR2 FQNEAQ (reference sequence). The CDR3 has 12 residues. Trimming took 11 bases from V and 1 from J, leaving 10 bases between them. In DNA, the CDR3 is TGTGCCTCCCACACAGGCACAGATACGCAGTATTTT. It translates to CASHTGTDTQYF.

In DNA form, the CDR3 reads TGTGCCAGCTCACCAGGGACTAGCGGGATTATGTCCTACGAGCAGTACTTC. Encoded protein: CASSPGTSGIMSYEQYF. The J gene is TRBJ2-7, the V gene TRBV18; 13 bases fit TRBD2. The length of the CDR3 is 17 residues. The V and J ends lost 2 bases and 1 base, in that order; junction bases with no gene match: 5. Per germline, CDR1 KGHSH and CDR2 LQKENI.

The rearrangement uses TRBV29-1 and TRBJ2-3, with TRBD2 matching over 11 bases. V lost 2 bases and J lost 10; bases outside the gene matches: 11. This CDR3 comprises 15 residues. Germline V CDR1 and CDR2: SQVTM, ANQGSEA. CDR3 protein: CSVELLAGGRQAQYF. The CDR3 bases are TGCAGCGTTGAACTCCTAGCGGGAGGTCGGCAGGCGCAGTATTTT.

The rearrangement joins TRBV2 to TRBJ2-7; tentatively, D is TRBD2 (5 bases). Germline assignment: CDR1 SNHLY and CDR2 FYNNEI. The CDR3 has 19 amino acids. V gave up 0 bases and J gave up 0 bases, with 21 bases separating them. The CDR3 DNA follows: TGTGCCAGCAGTGAAGCGCTAAGCCCCAGAACGGGGAGCTCCTACGAGCAGTACTTC. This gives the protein CASSEALSPRTGSSYEQYF.

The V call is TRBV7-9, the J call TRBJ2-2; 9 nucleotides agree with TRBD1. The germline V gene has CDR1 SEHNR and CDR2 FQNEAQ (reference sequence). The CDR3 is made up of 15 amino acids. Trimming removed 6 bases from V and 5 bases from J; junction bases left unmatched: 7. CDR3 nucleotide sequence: TGTGCCAGCAGACCGGGACAGGGAGGGACCGGGGAGCTGTTTTTT. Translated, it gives CASRPGQGGTGELFF. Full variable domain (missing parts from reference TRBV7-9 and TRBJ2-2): DTGVSQNPRHKITKRGQNVTFRCDPISEHNRLYWYRQTLGQGPEFLTYFQNEAQLEKSRLLSDRFSAERPKGSFSTLEIQRTEQGDSAMYLCASRPGQGGTGELFFGEGSRLTVL.

CDR3 loop: CATYTGSLARAQFF. For the CDR3, the DNA is TGTGCCACCTATACAGGGTCCCTTGCCCGGGCGCAGTTCTTC. The chain combines TRBV28 with TRBJ2-1, with D perhaps matching TRBD1 (6 bases). This CDR3 has 14 amino acids. Germline V gives CDR1 MDHEN, CDR2 SYDVKM. The germline V and J ends were trimmed by 10 bases and 12 bases, with 25 bases remaining between them.

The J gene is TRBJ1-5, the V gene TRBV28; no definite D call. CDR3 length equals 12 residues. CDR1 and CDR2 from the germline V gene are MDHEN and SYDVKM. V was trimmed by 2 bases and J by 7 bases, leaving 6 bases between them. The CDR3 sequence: CASSLARQPQHF. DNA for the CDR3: TGTGCCAGCAGTTTAGCACGGCAGCCCCAGCATTTT.

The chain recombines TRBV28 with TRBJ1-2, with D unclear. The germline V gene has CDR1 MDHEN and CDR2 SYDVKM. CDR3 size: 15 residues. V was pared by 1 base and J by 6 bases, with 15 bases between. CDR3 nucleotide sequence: TGTGCCAGCAGTTTATTGGGCCGGGGAAAGCATGGCTACACCTTC. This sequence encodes CASSLLGRGKHGYTF.

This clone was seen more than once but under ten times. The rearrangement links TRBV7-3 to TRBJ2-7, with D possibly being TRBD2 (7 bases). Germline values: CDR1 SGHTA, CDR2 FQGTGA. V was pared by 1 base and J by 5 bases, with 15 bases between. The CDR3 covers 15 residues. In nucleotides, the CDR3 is TGTGCCAGCAGCTTAAAGGGGGGGTTAGTGAACGAGCAGTACTTC. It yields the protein CASSLKGGLVNEQYF. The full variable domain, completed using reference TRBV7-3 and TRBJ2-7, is GAGVSQTPSNKVTEKGKYVELRCDPISGHTALYWYRQSLGQGPEFLIYFQGTGAADDSGLPNDRFFAVRPEGSVSTLKIQRTERGDSAVYLCASSLKGGLVNEQYFGPGTRLTVT.

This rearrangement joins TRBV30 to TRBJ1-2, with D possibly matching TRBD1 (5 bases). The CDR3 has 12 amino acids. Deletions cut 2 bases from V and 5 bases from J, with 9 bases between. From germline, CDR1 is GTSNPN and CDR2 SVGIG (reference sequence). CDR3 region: CAWSWTYYGYTF. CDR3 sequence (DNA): TGTGCCTGGAGTTGGACATATTATGGCTACACCTTC.

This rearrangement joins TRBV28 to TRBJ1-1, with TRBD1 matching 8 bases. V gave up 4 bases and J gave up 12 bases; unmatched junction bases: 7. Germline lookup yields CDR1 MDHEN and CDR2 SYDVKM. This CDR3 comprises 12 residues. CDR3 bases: TGTGCCAGCAGTTCAGGGGGCGTCGAAACTTTCTTT. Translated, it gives CASSSGGVETFF.

CDR3 amino acids: CATSRDRGAGGPVDTQYF. For the CDR3, the DNA is TGTGCCACGAGCCGGGACAGGGGAGCGGGAGGGCCGGTGGATACGCAGTATTTT. The V and J genes are TRBV19 and TRBJ2-3; D may be TRBD1 or TRBD2 (10 bases each). The V end lost 10 bases, the J end lost 6 bases, and 32 bases lay between the germline ends. The CDR3 loop spans 18 amino acids. Germline-derived CDR1 and CDR2 are LNHDA and SQIVND (reference sequence). Full variable domain (remainder filled in from reference TRBV19 and TRBJ2-3): DGGITQSPKYLFRKEGQNVTLSCEQNLNHDAMYWYRQDPGQGLRLIYYSQIVNDFQKGDIAEGYSVSREKKESFPLTVTSAQKNPTAFYLCATSRDRGAGGPVDTQYFGPGTRLTVL.

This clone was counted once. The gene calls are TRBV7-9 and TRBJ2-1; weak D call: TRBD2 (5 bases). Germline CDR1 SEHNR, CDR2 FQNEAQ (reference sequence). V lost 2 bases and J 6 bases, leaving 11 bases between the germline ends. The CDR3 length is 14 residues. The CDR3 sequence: CASSLYEAGNEQFF. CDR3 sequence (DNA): TGTGCCAGCAGCTTATACGAGGCGGGCAATGAGCAGTTCTTC.

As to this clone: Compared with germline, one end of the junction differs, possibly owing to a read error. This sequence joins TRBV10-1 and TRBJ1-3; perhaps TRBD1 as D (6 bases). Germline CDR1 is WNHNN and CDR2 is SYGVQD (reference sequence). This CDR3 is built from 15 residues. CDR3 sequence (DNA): TGCGCCAGCAGAGAGTGCAGGGGTGTTGGAAACACCATATATTTT. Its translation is CASRECRGVGNTIYF.

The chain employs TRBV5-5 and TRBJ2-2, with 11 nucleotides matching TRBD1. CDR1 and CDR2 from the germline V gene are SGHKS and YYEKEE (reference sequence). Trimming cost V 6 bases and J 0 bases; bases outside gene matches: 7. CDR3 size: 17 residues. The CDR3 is CASKIPGQGANTGELFF. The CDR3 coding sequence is TGTGCCAGCAAAATACCGGGACAGGGGGCGAACACCGGGGAGCTGTTTTTT.

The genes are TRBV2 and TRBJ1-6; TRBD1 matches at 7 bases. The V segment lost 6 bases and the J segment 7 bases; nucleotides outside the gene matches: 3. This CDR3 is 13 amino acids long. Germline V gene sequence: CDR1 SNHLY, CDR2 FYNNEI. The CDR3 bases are TGTGCCAGCAGAGGACAGGAAAATTCACCCCTCCACTTT. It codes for CASRGQENSPLHF.

The CDR3 reads CASSLAGGRTGELFF. The CDR3 DNA reads TGTGCCAGCAGTTTAGCGGGAGGGCGAACCGGGGAGCTGTTTTTT. The J gene is TRBJ2-2, the V gene TRBV27, with TRBD2 matching 9 bases. Germline CDR1 MNHEY, CDR2 SMNVEV (reference sequence). This CDR3 region has 15 residues. V trimming: 2 bases; J trimming: 5 bases; junction bases outside the gene matches: 3.

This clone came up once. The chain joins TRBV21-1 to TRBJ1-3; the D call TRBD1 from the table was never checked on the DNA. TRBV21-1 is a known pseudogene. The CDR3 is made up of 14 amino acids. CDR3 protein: CASPTGESGNTIYF. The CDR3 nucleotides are TGTGCCAGCCCGACAGGGGAGTCTGGAAACACCATATATTTT.